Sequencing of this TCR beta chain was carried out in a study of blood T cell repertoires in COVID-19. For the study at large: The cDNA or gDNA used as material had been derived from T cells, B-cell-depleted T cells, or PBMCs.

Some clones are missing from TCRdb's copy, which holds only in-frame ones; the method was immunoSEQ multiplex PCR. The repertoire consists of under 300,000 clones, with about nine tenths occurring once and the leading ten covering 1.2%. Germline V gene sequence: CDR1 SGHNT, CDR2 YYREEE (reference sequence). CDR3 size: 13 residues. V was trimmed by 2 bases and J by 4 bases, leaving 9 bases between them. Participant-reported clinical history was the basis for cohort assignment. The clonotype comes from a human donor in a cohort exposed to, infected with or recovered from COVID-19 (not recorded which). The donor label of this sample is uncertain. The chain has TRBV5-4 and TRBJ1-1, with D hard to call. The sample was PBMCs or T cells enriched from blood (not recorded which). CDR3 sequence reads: CASSFVGSTEAFF. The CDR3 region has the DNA TGTGCCAGCAGCTTCGTAGGGAGCACTGAAGCTTTCTTT. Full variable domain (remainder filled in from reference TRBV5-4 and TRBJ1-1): ETGVTQSPTHLIKTRGQQVTLRCSSQSGHNTVSWYQQALGQGPQFIFQYYREEENGRGNFPPRFSGLQFPNYSSELNVNALELDDSALYLCASSFVGSTEAFFGQGTRLTVV.